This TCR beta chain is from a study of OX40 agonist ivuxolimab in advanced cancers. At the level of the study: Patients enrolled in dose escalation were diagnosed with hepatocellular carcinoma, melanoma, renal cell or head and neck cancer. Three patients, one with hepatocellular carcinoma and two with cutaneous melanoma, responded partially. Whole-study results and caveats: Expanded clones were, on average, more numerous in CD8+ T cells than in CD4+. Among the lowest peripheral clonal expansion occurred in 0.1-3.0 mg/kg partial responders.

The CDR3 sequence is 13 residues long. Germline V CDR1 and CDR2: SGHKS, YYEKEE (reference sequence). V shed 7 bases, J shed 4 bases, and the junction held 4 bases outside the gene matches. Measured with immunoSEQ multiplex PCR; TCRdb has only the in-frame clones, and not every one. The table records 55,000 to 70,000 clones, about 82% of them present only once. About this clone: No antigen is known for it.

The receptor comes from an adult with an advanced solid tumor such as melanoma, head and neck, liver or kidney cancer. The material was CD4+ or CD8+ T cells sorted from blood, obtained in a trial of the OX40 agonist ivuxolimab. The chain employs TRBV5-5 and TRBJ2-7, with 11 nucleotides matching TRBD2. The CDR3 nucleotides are TGTGCCAGCTTGGGGACTAGCGGATACGAGCAGTACTTC. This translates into CASLGTSGYEQYF.